This T cell receptor (beta chain) comes out of a study of blood T cell repertoires in COVID-19. Study at large: Sites across the United States, Italy and Spain contributed samples from acute and convalescent COVID-19. PBMCs, B-cell-depleted T cells, or T cells provided the cDNA or gDNA that made up the material.

This CDR3 comprises 12 residues. J gave up 8 bases and V 7 bases, and 6 bases lay outside the gene matches. Germline values: CDR1 SNHLY, CDR2 FYNNEI. Source study methods: Estimation of nucleated cell counts relied on the amplification of reference gene primers. Libraries were prepared by immunoSEQ multiplex PCR; TCRdb keeps only in-frame clonotypes and omits some of them. Clonal size and the V and J genes are those of that table, whereas D and trimming came from the DNA. Of under 95,000 clones in the sample, 87% were seen once. The chain is built from TRBV2 and TRBJ1-2, with 8 bases that match TRBD1. Specimen: peripheral blood. This sequence was found in an elderly woman with acute or convalescent COVID-19. Here the CDR3 reads CASTQTGEGYTF. CDR3 sequence (DNA): TGTGCCAGCACCCAGACAGGGGAGGGCTACACCTTC.